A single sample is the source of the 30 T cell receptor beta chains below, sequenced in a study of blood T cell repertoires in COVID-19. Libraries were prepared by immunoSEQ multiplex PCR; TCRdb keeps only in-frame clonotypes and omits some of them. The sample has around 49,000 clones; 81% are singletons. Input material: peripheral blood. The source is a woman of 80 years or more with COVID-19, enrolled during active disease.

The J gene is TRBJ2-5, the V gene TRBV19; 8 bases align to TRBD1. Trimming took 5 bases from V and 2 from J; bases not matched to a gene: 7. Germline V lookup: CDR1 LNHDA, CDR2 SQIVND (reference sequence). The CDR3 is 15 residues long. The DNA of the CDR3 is TGTGCCAGTAGTGGTTGGACAGGGCTACAAGAGACCCAGTACTTC. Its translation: CASSGWTGLQETQYF.

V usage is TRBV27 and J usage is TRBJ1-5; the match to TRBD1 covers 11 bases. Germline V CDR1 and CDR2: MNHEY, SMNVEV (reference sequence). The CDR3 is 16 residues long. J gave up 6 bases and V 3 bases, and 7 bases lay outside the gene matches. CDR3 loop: CASSFPGQGAVQPQHF. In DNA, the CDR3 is TGTGCCAGCAGTTTCCCAGGACAGGGGGCTGTTCAGCCCCAGCATTTT.

The CDR3 protein is CASSRDRDNSPLHF. For the CDR3, the DNA is TGTGCCAGCTCCCGGGACAGGGACAATTCACCCCTCCACTTT. The chain links TRBV18 to TRBJ1-6, with 9 bases fitting TRBD1. Per the germline V gene, CDR1 is KGHSH and CDR2 is LQKENI. Trimming cost V 6 bases and J 7 bases; bases outside gene matches: 4. The CDR3 extends over 14 amino acids.

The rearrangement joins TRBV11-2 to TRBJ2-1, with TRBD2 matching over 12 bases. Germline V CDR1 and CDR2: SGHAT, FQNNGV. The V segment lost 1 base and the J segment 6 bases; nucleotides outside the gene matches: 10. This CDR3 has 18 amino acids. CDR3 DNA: TGTGCCAGCAGCTTAGTCGGGACCTCTAGCGGGAGGGGCAATGAGCAGTTCTTC. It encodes CASSLVGTSSGRGNEQFF.

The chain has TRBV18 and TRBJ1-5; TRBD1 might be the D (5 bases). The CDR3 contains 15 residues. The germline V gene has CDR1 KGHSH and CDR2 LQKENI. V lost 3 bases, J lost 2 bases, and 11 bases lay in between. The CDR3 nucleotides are TGTGCCAGCTCACCGGGGGGATTAGGCAATCAGCCCCAGCATTTT. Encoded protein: CASSPGGLGNQPQHF.

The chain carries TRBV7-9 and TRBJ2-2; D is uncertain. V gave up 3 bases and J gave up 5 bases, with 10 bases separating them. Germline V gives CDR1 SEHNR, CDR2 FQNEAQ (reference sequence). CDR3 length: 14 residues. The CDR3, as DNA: TGTGCCAGCAGCTTTGGCAGGTCAACCGGGGAGCTGTTTTTT. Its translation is CASSFGRSTGELFF.

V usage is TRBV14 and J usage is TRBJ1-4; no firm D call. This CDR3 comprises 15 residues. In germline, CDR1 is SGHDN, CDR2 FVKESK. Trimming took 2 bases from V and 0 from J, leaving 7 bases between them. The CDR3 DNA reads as TGTGCCAGCAGCCAAAACCGAGCAACTAATGAAAAACTGTTTTTT. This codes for CASSQNRATNEKLFF.

The CDR3 DNA reads as TGTGCCAGCTCACCTGGGACAGCTCAAGAGACCCAGTACTTC. The encoded protein is CASSPGTAQETQYF. The rearrangement uses TRBV18 and TRBJ2-5, with TRBD1 matching 7 bases. Germline assignment: CDR1 KGHSH and CDR2 LQKENI. Germline trimming cut 3 bases from V and 2 bases from J; bases unmatched to any gene: 3. The CDR3 extends over 14 amino acids. The whole variable domain, filled in from reference TRBV18 and TRBJ2-5, reads NAGVMQNPRHLVRRRGQEARLRCSPMKGHSHVYWYRQLPEEGLKFMVYLQKENIIDESGMPKERFSAEFPKEGPSILRIQQVVRGDSAAYFCASSPGTAQETQYFGPGTRLLVL.

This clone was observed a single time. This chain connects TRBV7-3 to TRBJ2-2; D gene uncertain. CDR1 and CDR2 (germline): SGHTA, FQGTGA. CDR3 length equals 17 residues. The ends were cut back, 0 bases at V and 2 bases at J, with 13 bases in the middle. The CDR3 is CASSLTRQLTNTGELFF. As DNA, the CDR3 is TGTGCCAGCAGCTTAACGAGGCAGCTAACTAACACCGGGGAGCTGTTTTTT.

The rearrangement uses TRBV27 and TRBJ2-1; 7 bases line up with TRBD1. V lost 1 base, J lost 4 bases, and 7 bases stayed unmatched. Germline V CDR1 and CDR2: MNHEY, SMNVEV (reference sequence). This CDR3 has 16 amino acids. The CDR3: CASSLFGRGRYNEQFF. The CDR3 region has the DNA TGTGCCAGCAGTTTATTCGGAAGGGGGCGGTACAATGAGCAGTTCTTC.

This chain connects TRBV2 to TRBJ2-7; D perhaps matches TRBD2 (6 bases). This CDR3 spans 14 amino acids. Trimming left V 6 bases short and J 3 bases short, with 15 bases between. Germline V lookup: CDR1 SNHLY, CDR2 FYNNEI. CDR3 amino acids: CASRPGLRVYEQYF. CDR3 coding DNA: TGTGCCAGCAGGCCGGGACTCCGGGTCTACGAGCAGTACTTC.

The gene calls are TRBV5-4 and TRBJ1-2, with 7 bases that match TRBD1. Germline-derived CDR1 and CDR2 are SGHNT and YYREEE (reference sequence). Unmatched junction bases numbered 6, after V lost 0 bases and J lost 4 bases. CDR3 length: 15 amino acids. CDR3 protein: CASSLEVGGSYGYTF. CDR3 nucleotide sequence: TGTGCCAGCAGCTTGGAAGTAGGGGGCAGCTATGGCTACACCTTC.

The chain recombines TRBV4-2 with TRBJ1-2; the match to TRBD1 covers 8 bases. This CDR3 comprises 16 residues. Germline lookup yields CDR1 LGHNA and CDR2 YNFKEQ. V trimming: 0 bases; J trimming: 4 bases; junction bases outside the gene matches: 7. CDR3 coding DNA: TGTGCCAGCAGCCAAGATCGGGCAGGGGGCAGCTATGGCTACACCTTC. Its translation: CASSQDRAGGSYGYTF.

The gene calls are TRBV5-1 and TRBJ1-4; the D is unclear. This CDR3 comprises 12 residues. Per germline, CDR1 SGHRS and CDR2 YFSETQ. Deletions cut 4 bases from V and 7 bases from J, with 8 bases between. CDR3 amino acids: CASSNEGEKLFF. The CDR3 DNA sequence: TGCGCCAGCAGCAACGAGGGTGAAAAACTGTTTTTT.

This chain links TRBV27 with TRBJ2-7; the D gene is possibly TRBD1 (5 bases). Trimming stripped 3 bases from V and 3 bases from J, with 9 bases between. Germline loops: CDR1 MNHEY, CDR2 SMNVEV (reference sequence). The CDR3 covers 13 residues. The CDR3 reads CASSLNRFYEQYF. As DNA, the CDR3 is TGTGCCAGCAGTTTGAACAGGTTCTACGAGCAGTACTTC.

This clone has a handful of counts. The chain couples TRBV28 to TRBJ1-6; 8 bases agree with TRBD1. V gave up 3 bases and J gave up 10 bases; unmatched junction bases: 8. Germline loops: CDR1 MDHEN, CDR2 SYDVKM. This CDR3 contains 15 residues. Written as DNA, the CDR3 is TGTGCCAGCAGTTTTTCACAGGGGGTCGGCTCACCCCTCCACTTT. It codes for CASSFSQGVGSPLHF.

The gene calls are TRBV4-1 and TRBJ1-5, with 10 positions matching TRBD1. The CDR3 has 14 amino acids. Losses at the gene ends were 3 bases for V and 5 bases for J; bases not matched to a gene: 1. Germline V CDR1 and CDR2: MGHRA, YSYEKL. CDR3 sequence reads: CASSHGQGDQPQHF. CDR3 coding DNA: TGCGCCAGCAGCCACGGACAGGGGGATCAGCCCCAGCATTTT.

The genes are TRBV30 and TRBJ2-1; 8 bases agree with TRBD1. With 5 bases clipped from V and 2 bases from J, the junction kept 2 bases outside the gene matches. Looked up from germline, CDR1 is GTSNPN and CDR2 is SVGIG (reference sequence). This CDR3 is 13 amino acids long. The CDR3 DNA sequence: TGTGCCTGGGGGACAGGTACCTACAATGAGCAGTTCTTC. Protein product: CAWGTGTYNEQFF. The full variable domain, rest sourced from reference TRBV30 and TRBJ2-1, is SQTIHQWPATLVQPVGSPLSLECTVEGTSNPNLYWYRQAAGRGLQLLFYSVGIGQISSEVPQNLSASRPQDRQFILSSKKLLLSDSGFYLCAWGTGTYNEQFFGPGTRLTVL.

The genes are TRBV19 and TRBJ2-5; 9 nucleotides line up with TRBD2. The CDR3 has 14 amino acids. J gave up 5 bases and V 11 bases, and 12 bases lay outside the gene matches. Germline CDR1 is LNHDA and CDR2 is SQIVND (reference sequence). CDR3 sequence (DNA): TGTGCCTCATCATATAGCGGGAGTCTGGAGACCCAGTACTTC. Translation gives CASSYSGSLETQYF.

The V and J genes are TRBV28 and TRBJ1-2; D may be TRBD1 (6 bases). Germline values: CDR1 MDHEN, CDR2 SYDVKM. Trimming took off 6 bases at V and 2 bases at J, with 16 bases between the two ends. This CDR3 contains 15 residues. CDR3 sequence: CASSRYRGGNYGYTF. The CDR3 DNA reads TGTGCCAGCAGCCGTTATAGGGGGGGAAACTATGGCTACACCTTC.

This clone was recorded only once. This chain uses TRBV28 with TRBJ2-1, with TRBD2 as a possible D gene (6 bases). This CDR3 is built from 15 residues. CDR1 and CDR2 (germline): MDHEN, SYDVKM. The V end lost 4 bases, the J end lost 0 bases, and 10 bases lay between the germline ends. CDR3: CASSSAGSSYNEQFF. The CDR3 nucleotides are TGTGCCAGCAGTTCTGCGGGGAGCTCCTACAATGAGCAGTTCTTC. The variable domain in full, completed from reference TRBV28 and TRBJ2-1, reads DVKVTQSSRYLVKRTGEKVFLECVQDMDHENMFWYRQDPGLGLRLIYFSYDVKMKEKGDIPEGYSVSREKKERFSLILESASTNQTSMYLCASSSAGSSYNEQFFGPGTRLTVL.

The CDR3 protein is CASTRTGGADTQYF. Written as DNA, the CDR3 is TGTGCCAGCACTCGGACAGGGGGCGCAGATACGCAGTATTTT. The chain is built from TRBV9 and TRBJ2-3; 11 bases match TRBD1. After removal of 6 bases from V and 4 bases from J, the junction contained 4 bases not matched to a gene. The CDR3 consists of 14 residues. In germline, CDR1 is SGDLS, CDR2 YYNGEE.

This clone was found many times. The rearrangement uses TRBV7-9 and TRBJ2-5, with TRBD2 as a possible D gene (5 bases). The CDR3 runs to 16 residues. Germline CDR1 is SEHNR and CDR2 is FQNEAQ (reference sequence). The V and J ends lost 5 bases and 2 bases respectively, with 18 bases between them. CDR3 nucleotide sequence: TGTGCCAGCAGCCTCCTTTATGGGAGTGGGCAAGAGACCCAGTACTTC. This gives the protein CASSLLYGSGQETQYF.

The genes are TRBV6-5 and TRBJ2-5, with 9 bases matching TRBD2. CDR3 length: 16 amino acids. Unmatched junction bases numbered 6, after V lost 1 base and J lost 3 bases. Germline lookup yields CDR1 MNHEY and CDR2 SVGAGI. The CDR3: CASSYFASGNKETQYF. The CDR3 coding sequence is TGTGCCAGCAGTTACTTTGCTAGCGGGAATAAAGAGACCCAGTACTTC.

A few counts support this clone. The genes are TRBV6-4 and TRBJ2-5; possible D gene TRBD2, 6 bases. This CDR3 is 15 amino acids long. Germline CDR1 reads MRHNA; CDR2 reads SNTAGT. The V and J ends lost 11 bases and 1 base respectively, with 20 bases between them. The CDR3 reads CAPRRGKGGQETQYF. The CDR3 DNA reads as TGTGCCCCCAGACGAGGGAAGGGAGGCCAAGAGACCCAGTACTTC.

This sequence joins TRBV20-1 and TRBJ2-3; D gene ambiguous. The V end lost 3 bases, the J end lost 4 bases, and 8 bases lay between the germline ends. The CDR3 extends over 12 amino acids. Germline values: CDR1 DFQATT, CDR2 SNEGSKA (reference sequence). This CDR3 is CSASEQSDTQYF. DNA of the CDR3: TGCAGTGCTAGTGAGCAGTCAGATACGCAGTATTTT.

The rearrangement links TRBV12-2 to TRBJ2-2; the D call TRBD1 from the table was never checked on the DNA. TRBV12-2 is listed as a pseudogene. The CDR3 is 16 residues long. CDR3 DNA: TGTGCAAGTCGCTTAGGTTTCAGGGGCGCGGGCGGGGAGCTGTTTTTT. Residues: CASRLGFRGAGGELFF.

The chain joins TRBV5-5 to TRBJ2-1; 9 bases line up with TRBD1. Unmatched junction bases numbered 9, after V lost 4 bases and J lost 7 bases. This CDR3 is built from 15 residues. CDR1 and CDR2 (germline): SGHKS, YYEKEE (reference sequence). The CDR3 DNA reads TGTGCCAGCAGCCCTGTGGGACAGGGTATGAATGAGCAGTTCTTC. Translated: CASSPVGQGMNEQFF.

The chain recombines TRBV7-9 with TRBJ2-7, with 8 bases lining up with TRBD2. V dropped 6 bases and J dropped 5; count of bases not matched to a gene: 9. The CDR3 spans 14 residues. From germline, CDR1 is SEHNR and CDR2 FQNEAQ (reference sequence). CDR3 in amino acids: CASSYLRGGHEQYF. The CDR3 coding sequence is TGTGCCAGCAGTTATTTACGGGGGGGCCACGAGCAGTACTTC.

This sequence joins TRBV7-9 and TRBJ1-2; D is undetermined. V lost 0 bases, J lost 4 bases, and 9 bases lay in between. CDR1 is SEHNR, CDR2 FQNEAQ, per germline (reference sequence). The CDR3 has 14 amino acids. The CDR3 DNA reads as TGTGCCAGCAGCTTAGCCCCAGTAAGCTATGGCTACACCTTC. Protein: CASSLAPVSYGYTF.